The sequence of this TCR beta chain was determined in a study of blood T cell repertoires in COVID-19. Sequencing was performed with immunoSEQ multiplex PCR; in TCRdb, only in-frame clones are kept and a portion is missing. The data contain hundreds of thousands of clones, 70% to 90% of them seen just once; the ten biggest clones take up almost 2%. This CDR3 region has 14 residues. Per germline, CDR1 PRHDT and CDR2 FYEKMQ (reference sequence). The trim removed 4 bases at V and 7 bases at J, leaving 3 bases unmatched. This TCR was sampled from a woman under 30 with acute COVID-19. The sequenced material came from PBMCs or T cells enriched from blood (not recorded which). The gene calls are TRBV13 and TRBJ1-4; 10 nucleotides match TRBD1. The chain's CDR3 is CASSYGTGAEKLFF. The CDR3 region has the DNA TGTGCCAGCAGCTATGGGACAGGGGCTGAAAAACTGTTTTTT.